A selection of T cell receptor beta chains follows, all from one sample in a study of glioma-infiltrating T cells after dendritic cell vaccination. This table comes from immunoSEQ multiplex PCR, and its TCRdb copy is limited to in-frame clones, with some not included. The sample lists around 97,000 clones, 81% occurring once. The sequenced sample was blood, obtained before dendritic cell vaccination. These receptors originate from a human donor with glioblastoma. CDR3s include the opening cysteine and the closing phenylalanine or tryptophan. Fields, in order: clone size, V gene, D gene, J gene, CDR3 protein, CDR3 DNA. D genes are given only for firm matches. Clone sizes are given selectively: once, few, many, or a class where the clone is expanded.

>-|TRBV9|-|TRBJ1-3
CASSVDSDPGDTIYF
TGTGCCAGCAGCGTAGATTCGGACCCCGGGGACACCATATATTTT
>-|TRBV6-5|TRBD1|TRBJ2-1
CASSYSRWDSYNEQFF
TGTGCCAGCAGTTACTCCCGTTGGGACAGTTACAATGAGCAGTTCTTC
>-|TRBV10-2|-|TRBJ1-1
CASSEVGRSFEAFF
TGCGCCAGCAGTGAGGTTGGGCGCTCCTTTGAAGCTTTCTTT
>once|TRBV6-1|TRBD2|TRBJ2-5
CATQSGGAEETQYF
TGTGCCACTCAAAGCGGGGGGGCCGAGGAGACCCAGTACTTC
>-|TRBV9|-|TRBJ2-1
CASSPRLSSDYNEQFF
TGTGCCAGCAGCCCCCGTCTATCCTCTGATTACAATGAGCAGTTCTTC
>-|TRBV29-1|-|TRBJ1-1
CSARAANTEAFF
TGCAGCGCGAGGGCGGCGAACACTGAAGCTTTCTTT
>-|TRBV5-6|TRBD1|TRBJ2-5
CASSLLRGLQETQYF
TGTGCCAGCAGCTTGTTAAGGGGGCTCCAAGAGACCCAGTACTTC
>-|TRBV15|-|TRBJ1-2
CATSRDSRGTNYGYTF
TGTGCCACCAGCAGAGATAGCAGGGGAACTAACTATGGCTACACCTTC
>-|TRBV5-1|TRBD1|TRBJ1-1
CASSPGGQGRSIPEAFF
TGCGCCAGCAGCCCAGGAGGACAGGGGCGCAGTATCCCTGAAGCTTTCTTT
>-|TRBV29-1|-|TRBJ2-1
CSVEGQGLSYNEQFF
TGCAGCGTTGAAGGGCAGGGGCTCTCCTACAATGAGCAGTTCTTC
>-|TRBV5-1|-|TRBJ1-1
CASSLVGRNTEAFF
TGCGCCAGCAGCTTGGTGGGCAGAAACACTGAAGCTTTCTTT
>-|TRBV6-5|TRBD1|TRBJ1-1
CASNQDRASEAFF
TGTGCCAGCAACCAAGACAGGGCTAGTGAAGCTTTCTTT
>-|TRBV7-7|-|TRBJ2-3
CASSLGQFTDTQYF
TGTGCTAGCAGCTTAGGCCAGTTCACAGATACGCAGTATTTT
>-|TRBV5-1|TRBD1|TRBJ1-6
CASRGTDSSYNSPLHF
TGCGCCAGCAGGGGGACAGACAGCTCCTATAATTCACCCCTCCACTTT
>-|TRBV6-5|TRBD1|TRBJ2-1
CASTRGQYNEQFF
TGTGCCAGCACTCGGGGACAGTACAATGAGCAGTTCTTC
>-|TRBV2|-|TRBJ2-3
CASSEPNRYTDTQYF
TGTGCCAGCAGTGAACCGAACAGATACACAGATACGCAGTATTTT
>-|TRBV5-1|-|TRBJ1-1
CASSFGYFGQPEAFF
TGCGCCAGCAGCTTCGGTTATTTCGGACAGCCTGAAGCTTTCTTT
>-|TRBV9|-|TRBJ2-7
CASSVEGGETYEQYF
TGTGCCAGCAGCGTAGAAGGTGGAGAAACCTACGAGCAGTACTTC
>-|TRBV2|-|TRBJ1-5
CASSEERRREVAGRRGAHNQPQHF
TGTGCCAGCAGTGAAGAGCGGCGACGGGAGGTGGCGGGACGGAGGGGGGCACACAATCAGCCCCAGCATTTT
>once|TRBV6-1|-|TRBJ1-5
CASSEDGVAGAGQPQHF
TGTGCCAGCAGTGAGGATGGAGTCGCGGGCGCGGGGCAGCCCCAGCATTTT
>-|TRBV19|-|TRBJ1-6
CASSGYNSPLHF
TGTGCCAGTTCAGGCTATAATTCACCCCTCCACTTT
>-|TRBV13|-|TRBJ2-7
CASSEDNSYEQYF
TGTGCCAGCAGTGAAGACAACTCCTACGAGCAGTACTTC